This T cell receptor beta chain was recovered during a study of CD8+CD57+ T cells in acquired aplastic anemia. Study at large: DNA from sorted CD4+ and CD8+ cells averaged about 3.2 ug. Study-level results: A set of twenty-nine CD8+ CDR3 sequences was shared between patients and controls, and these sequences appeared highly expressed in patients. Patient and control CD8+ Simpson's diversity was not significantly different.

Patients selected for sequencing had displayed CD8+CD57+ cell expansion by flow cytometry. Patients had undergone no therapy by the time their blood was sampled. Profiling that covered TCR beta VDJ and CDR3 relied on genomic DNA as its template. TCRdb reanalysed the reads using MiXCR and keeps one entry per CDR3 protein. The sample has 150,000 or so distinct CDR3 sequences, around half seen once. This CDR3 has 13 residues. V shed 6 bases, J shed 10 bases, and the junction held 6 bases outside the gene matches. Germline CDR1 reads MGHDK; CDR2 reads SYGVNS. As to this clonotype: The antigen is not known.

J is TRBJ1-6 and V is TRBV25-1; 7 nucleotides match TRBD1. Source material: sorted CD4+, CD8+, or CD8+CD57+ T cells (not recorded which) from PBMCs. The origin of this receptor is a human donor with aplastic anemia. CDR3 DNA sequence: TGTGCCAGCAGGGGGACAGTGAACTCACCCCTCCACTTT. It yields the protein CASRGTVNSPLHF.